The rows below give T cell receptor beta chains drawn from one sample of a study of blood T cell repertoires in COVID-19. The repertoire was sequenced with immunoSEQ multiplex PCR; TCRdb's copy has only in-frame clones and lacks some. The table includes under 200,000 clones, around 90% detected once. The sequenced material came from peripheral blood. The receptors were sampled from a man aged 18-30 years with acute or convalescent COVID-19. Each CDR3 is given with its conserved first and last residue. A D gene is named only where the DNA matches it firmly. Only some rows state a clone size, as once, few, many or a class for expanded clones.

abundance	d_gene	len	v_gene	j_gene	CDR3nt	CDR3aa
-	-	15	TRBV5-1	TRBJ2-7	TGCGCCAGCACAGTCGGGGGTACCATAGAGAACGAGCAGTACTTC	CASTVGGTIENEQYF
-	-	13	TRBV25-1	TRBJ1-2	TGTGCCAGCCGATCAGGGGAGCTGAGCGGCTACACCTTC	CASRSGELSGYTF
-	-	14	TRBV10-3	TRBJ2-7	TGTGCCATCAGTGAACAGGTGACGACCTACGAGCAGTACTTC	CAISEQVTTYEQYF
-	TRBD1	16	TRBV5-1	TRBJ2-4	TGCGCCAGCAGCCCCGGCCGAAAGCGGACAGGGGAGGTACGGTACTTC	CASSPGRKRTGEVRYF
once	TRBD1	14	TRBV11-3	TRBJ2-1	TGTGCCAGCAGCTTCGAGGGGGCGCGCAATGAGCAGTTCTTC	CASSFEGARNEQFF
-	TRBD1	14	TRBV19	TRBJ2-7	TGTGCCACGTCTCCGGGGACAGGGCCCTACGAGCAGTACTTC	CATSPGTGPYEQYF
-	TRBD1	16	TRBV5-6	TRBJ1-2	TGTGCCAGCAGCTTGCTCGAGGGACAGATCACCTATGGCTACACCTTC	CASSLLEGQITYGYTF
-	TRBD1	15	TRBV7-9	TRBJ2-1	TGTGCCAGCAGCGGATCAGGGACAGAGGGCAATGAGCAGTTCTTC	CASSGSGTEGNEQFF
-	-	15	TRBV9	TRBJ1-5	TGTGCCAGCAGCGCCGGACACAATAGCAATCAGCCCCAGCATTTT	CASSAGHNSNQPQHF
once	-	15	TRBV11-2	TRBJ1-5	TGTGCCAGCAGCTTAGAGGGCAACAGCAATCAGCCCCAGCATTTT	CASSLEGNSNQPQHF
few	-	16	TRBV5-1	TRBJ2-7	TGCGCCAGCAGCGCGGTGTTGGGCGGGTCGACCTACGAGCAGTACTTC	CASSAVLGGSTYEQYF
-	-	13	TRBV5-1	TRBJ2-1	TGCGCCAGCTCCCTAGCGCCCTACAATGAGCAGTTCTTC	CASSLAPYNEQFF
-	-	12	TRBV12-3/TRBV12-4	TRBJ1-2	TGTGCCAGCAGTCTTACCCGCGTAGGCTACACCTTC	CASSLTRVGYTF
-	TRBD1	15	TRBV24-1	TRBJ1-2	TGTGCCACCAGTGAATCGGACAGGGGGAACTATGGCTACACCTTC	CATSESDRGNYGYTF
-	-	14	TRBV5-5	TRBJ1-1	TGTGCCAGCAGCTTGGCAGGGACATCTACGGTAGCTTTCTTT	CASSLAGTSTVAFF
-	-	15	TRBV15	TRBJ1-5	TGTGCCACCAGCAGAGATCGCGGATACAATCAGCCCCAGCATTTT	CATSRDRGYNQPQHF
-	-	14	TRBV27	TRBJ2-7	TGTGCCAGCAGTTTAAAACAGGGTGTCCACGAGCAGTACTTC	CASSLKQGVHEQYF
-	TRBD1	14	TRBV10-2	TRBJ1-1	TGCGCCAGCAGGGGACAGCTTATGGGCACTGAAGCTTTCTTT	CASRGQLMGTEAFF
-	-	12	TRBV6-6	TRBJ2-7	TGTGCCAGCAGTTCTCAGGGCTACGAGCAGTACTTC	CASSSQGYEQYF
-	-	13	TRBV11-2	TRBJ1-1	TGTGCCAGCACCTCCGTCGGGATCCCTGAAGCTTTCTTT	CASTSVGIPEAFF
-	-	16	TRBV9	TRBJ2-7	TGTGCCAGCAGCGCCCGGGTAGGCATACTTACCTACGAGCAGTACTTC	CASSARVGILTYEQYF
-	-	15	TRBV7-9	TRBJ2-7	TGTGCCAGCAGCTCCGGACTGGACCTTCCCTACGAGCAGTACTTC	CASSSGLDLPYEQYF
-	-	13	TRBV27	TRBJ2-5	TGTGCCAGCCGGGACACCAATCAAGAGACCCAGTACTTC	CASRDTNQETQYF
-	-	15	TRBV7-2	TRBJ2-7	TGTGCCAGCAGCTTAGTGTGGGCAGGTACCTACGAGCAGTACTTC	CASSLVWAGTYEQYF
once	TRBD2	19	TRBV5-4	TRBJ2-1	TGTGCCAGCAGCTTGAAAGGGGCTAGCGGGAGCAGCTCCTACAATGAGCAGTTCTTC	CASSLKGASGSSSYNEQFF
-	-	15	TRBV19	TRBJ1-4	TGTGCCAGTACCGACCCATGGGCGTCTGGGGAAAAACTGTTTTTT	CASTDPWASGEKLFF
-	-	13	TRBV7-6	TRBJ2-7	TGTGCCAGCAGCTTAGCGGACAGCTACGAGCAGTACTTC	CASSLADSYEQYF
once	-	15	TRBV24-1	TRBJ2-7	TGTGCCACCAGTGATGCAGGGGATCACTACTACGAGCAGTACTTC	CATSDAGDHYYEQYF
once	-	14	TRBV7-9	TRBJ1-2	TGTGCCAGCAGCTTACTGCGGGTTGAGGATGGCTACACCTTC	CASSLLRVEDGYTF
once	-	15	TRBV27	TRBJ2-3	TGTGCCAGCAGTTTAGGTTCGCAGAGCACAGATACGCAGTATTTT	CASSLGSQSTDTQYF
once	-	14	TRBV20-1	TRBJ1-5	TGCAGTGCTAGTGGCACAGGCCCCAATCAGCCCCAGCATTTT	CSASGTGPNQPQHF
-	-	16	TRBV19	TRBJ1-1	TGTGCCAGTAGTATAGACGGGGGGGGAATGAACACTGAAGCTTTCTTT	CASSIDGGGMNTEAFF
-	TRBD1	16	TRBV4-2	TRBJ1-3	TGTGCCAGCAGCCAACCCGGACAGGTCTCTGGAAACACCATATATTTT	CASSQPGQVSGNTIYF
-	TRBD1	18	TRBV7-6	TRBJ1-3	TGTGCCAGCAGCTTAGGCCCTCCGGGACAGGGGACTGGAAACACCATATATTTT	CASSLGPPGQGTGNTIYF
-	-	12	TRBV25-1	TRBJ2-2	TGTGCCAGCAGTACAGGGACCGGGGAGCTGTTTTTT	CASSTGTGELFF
-	-	17	TRBV18	TRBJ2-6	TGTGCCAGCTCACCAGGGCAGGGGTTATCTGGGGCCAACGTCCTGACTTTC	CASSPGQGLSGANVLTF
-	-	18	TRBV10-2	TRBJ1-2	TGCGCCAGCAGTGAGTCTAGAACCGGGGGAGCTTCTAACTATGGCTACACCTTC	CASSESRTGGASNYGYTF
-	-	16	TRBV27	TRBJ1-5	TGTGCCAGCAGTTTTTGGGCAGGGGTCTCTCGGGGGCCCCAGCATTTT	CASSFWAGVSRGPQHF
-	TRBD1	15	TRBV2	TRBJ1-2	TGTGCCGGGGGACAGGGGTCCTCTAAGGGCTATGGCTACACCTTC	CAGGQGSSKGYGYTF
-	TRBD1	19	TRBV4-2	TRBJ1-6	TGTGCCAGCAGCCGAGGCGAGGGGACAGGGTATGGGGGGGATTCACCCCTCCACTTT	CASSRGEGTGYGGDSPLHF
-	-	12	TRBV18	TRBJ1-1	TGTGCCAGCTCACCACAACTCACTGAAGCTTTCTTT	CASSPQLTEAFF
-	-	14	TRBV10-2	TRBJ2-3	TGCGCCAGCAGTGACCTGGGGGCAGGAGATACGCAGTATTTT	CASSDLGAGDTQYF
-	TRBD2	16	TRBV9	TRBJ2-5	TGTGCCAGCAGCGGCCGGGGACTAGCGTTAAAAGAGACCCAGTACTTC	CASSGRGLALKETQYF
-	-	15	TRBV10-3	TRBJ1-2	TGTGCCATCAGTGATGGGGCCCTGGTGGGGTCCAGCTACACCTTC	CAISDGALVGSSYTF